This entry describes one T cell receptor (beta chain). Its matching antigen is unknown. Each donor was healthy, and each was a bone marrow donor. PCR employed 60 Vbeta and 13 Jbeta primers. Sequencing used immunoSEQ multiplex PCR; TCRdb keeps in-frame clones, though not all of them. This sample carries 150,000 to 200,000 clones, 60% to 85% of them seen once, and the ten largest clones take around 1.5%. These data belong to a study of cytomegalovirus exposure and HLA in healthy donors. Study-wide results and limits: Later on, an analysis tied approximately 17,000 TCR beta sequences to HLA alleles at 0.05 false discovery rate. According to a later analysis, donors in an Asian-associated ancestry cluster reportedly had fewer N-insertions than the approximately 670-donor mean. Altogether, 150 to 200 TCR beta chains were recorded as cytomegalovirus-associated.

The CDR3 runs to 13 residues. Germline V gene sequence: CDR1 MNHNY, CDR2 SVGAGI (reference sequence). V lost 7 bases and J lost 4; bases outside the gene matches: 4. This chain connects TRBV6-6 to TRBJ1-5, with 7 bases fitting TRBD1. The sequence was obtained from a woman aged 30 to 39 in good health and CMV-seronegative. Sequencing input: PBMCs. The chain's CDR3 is CASIDRVNQPQHF. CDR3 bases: TGTGCCAGCATAGACAGGGTAAATCAGCCCCAGCATTTT.